This T cell receptor (beta chain) was obtained from a study of identical twins. TCRdb passed the 5' RACE reads through MiXCR, listing each CDR3 protein once. The table records 200,000 to 300,000 distinct CDR3 sequences, 12% of them present only once. In this sample, this clonotype turned up a few times. Germline V CDR1 and CDR2: SGHTA, FQGNSA. V dropped 3 bases and J dropped 3 bases, with 17 bases sitting between them. CDR3 length: 16 residues. These same data were also listed under a study on yellow fever vaccine responses in identical twins.

The clonotype originates from a young woman in good health. The V gene is TRBV7-2, the J gene TRBJ2-5, with D perhaps assigned TRBD1 or TRBD2 (5 bases each). Sequencing input: memory (CD45RO+) T cells sorted from blood. The CDR3 spells CASSLLRGAREETQYF. CDR3 bases: TGTGCCAGCAGCTTGTTGAGAGGGGCAAGGGAAGAGACCCAGTACTTC.